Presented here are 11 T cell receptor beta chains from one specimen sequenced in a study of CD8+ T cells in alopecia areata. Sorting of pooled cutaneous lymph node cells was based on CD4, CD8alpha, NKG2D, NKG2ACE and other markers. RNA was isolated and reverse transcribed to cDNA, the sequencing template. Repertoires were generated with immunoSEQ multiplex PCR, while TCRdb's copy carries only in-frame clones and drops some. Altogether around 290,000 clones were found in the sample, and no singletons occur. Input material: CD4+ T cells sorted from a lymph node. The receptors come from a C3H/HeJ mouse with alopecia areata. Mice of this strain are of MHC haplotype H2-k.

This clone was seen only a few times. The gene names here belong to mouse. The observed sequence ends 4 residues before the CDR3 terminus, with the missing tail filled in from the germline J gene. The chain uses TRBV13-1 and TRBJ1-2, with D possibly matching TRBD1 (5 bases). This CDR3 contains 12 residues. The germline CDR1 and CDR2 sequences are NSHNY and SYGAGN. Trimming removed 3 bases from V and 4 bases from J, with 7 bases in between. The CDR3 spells CASSAGLSDYTF. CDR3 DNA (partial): TGTGCCAGCAGTGCAGGGCTCTCC.

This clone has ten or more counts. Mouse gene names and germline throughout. The CDR3 sequence is CASSQRLPSAETLYF. The CDR3 bases that were read are TGTGCCAGCAGCCAAAGACTTCCTAGTGCAGAA. The chain links TRBV5 to TRBJ2-3, with no clear D. The read terminates 4 residues ahead of where the CDR3 ends, so the germline J gene completes it. Germline V gene data show CDR1 as LGHNA and CDR2 as YNLKQL (reference sequence). Trimming left V 2 bases short and J 0 bases short, with 9 bases between. The CDR3 runs to 15 residues.

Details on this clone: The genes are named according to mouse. CDR3 DNA (partial): TGTGCTAGCATCCTTTAT. Translating it yields CASILY. The CDR3 as a whole reads CASILYEQYF. This rearrangement joins TRBV29 to TRBJ2-7; no definite D call. From the germline J gene comes the end of the CDR3, since the read stops 4 residues before it. CDR3 length: 10 amino acids. CDR1 is MSHET and CDR2 is SYDVDS in the germline V gene.

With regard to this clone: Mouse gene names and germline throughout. The part of the CDR3 DNA that was read is TGCACCTGCAGTGCAGAACTGGTGCAAGAC. This sequence encodes CTCSAELVQD. The full CDR3 protein reads CTCSAELVQDTQYF. The chain carries TRBV1 and TRBJ2-5; tentative D call: TRBD2 (5 bases). The read ends 4 residues early relative to the CDR3; the germline J gene fills the gap. Trimming left V 0 bases short and J 3 bases short, with 7 bases between. The CDR3 contains 14 residues. Germline CDR1 and CDR2: NSQYPW and LRSPGD (reference sequence).

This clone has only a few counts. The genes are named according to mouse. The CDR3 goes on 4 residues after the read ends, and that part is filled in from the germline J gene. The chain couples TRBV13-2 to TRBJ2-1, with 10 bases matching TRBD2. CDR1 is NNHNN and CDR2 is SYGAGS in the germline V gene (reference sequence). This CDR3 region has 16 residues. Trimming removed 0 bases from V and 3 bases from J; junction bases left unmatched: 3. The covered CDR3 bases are TGTGCCAGCGGTGATGCACTGGGGGGGGGCTATGCT. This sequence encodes CASGDALGGGYA. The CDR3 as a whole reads CASGDALGGGYAEQFF.

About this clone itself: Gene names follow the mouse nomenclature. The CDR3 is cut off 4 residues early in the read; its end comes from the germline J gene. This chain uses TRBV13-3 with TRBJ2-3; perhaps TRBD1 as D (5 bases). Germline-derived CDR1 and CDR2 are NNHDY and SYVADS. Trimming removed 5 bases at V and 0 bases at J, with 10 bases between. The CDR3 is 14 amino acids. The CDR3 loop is CASSETDSAETLYF. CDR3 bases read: TGTGCCAGCAGCGAGACAGATAGTGCAGAA.

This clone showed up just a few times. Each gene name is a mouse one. The sequenced part of the CDR3 DNA is TGTGCCAGCAGTGAGGACTGGGATTATGCT. Residues: CASSEDWDYA. The entire CDR3 protein is CASSEDWDYAEQFF. The V call is TRBV14, the J call TRBJ2-1, with 8 nucleotides matching TRBD2. The observed sequence ends 4 residues before the CDR3 terminus, with the missing tail filled in from the germline J gene. V lost 4 bases, J lost 4 bases, and 4 bases stayed unmatched. The CDR3 sequence is 14 residues long. Germline-derived CDR1 and CDR2 are SGHDT and FRDEAV.

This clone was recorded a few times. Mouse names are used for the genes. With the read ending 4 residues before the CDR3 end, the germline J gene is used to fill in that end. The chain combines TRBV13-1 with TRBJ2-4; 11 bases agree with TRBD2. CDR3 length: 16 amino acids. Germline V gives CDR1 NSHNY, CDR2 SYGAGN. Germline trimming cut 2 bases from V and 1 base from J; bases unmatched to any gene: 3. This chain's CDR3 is CASSERGLGGQNTLYF. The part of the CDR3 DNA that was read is TGTGCCAGCAGTGAAAGGGGACTGGGGGGTCAAAAC.

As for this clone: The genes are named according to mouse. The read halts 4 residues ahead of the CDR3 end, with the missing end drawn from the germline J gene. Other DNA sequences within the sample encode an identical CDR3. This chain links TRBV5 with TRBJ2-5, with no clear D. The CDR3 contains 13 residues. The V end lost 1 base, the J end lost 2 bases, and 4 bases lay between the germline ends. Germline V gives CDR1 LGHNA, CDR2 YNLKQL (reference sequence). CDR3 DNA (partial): TGTGCCAGCAGCCAAGTTTCCCAAGAC. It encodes CASSQVSQD. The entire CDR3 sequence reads CASSQVSQDTQYF.

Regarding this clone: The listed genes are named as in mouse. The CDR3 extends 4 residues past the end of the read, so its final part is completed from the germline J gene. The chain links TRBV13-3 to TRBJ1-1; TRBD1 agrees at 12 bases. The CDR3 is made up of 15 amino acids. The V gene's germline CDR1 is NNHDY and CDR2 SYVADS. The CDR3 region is CASSDSGTGGAEVFF. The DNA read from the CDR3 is TGTGCCAGCAGTGATTCCGGGACAGGGGGCGCA.

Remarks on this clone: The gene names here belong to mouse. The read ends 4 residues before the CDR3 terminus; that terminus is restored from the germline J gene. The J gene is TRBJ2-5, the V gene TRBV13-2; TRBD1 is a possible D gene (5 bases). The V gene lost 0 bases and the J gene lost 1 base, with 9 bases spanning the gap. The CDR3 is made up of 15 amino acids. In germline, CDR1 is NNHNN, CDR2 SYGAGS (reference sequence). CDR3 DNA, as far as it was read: TGTGCCAGCGGTGATGGCAGGGCGGACCAAGAC. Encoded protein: CASGDGRADQD. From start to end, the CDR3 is CASGDGRADQDTQYF.